The 19 T cell receptor beta chains given below trace back to one sample, sequenced in a study of shared clonotypes between healthy human individuals. The protocol was immunoSEQ multiplex PCR, while the TCRdb copy is restricted to in-frame clones and leaves out a portion. The table records about half a million clones, around 73% of them present only once. The material sequenced was PBMCs. The receptors originated from a woman aged 40-49 years in good health. Some clones in this sample may be carry-over from other donors' samples.

This clone was detected only a few times. V usage is TRBV7-8 and J usage is TRBJ2-7, with TRBD2 matching over 8 bases. This CDR3 is 14 amino acids long. V lost 0 bases to trimming and J lost 3 bases; unmatched junction nucleotides: 1. Germline V gene lookup returns CDR1 SGHVS and CDR2 FQNEAQ. Here the CDR3 DNA reads TGTGCCAGCAGCTTAGCTGCGGGAGGCTACGAGCAGTACTTC. It translates to CASSLAAGGYEQYF. The full variable domain, rest sourced from reference TRBV7-8 and TRBJ2-7, is GAGVSQSPRYKVAKRGQDVALRCDPISGHVSLFWYQQALGQGPEFLTYFQNEAQLDKSGLPSDRFFAERPEGSVSTLKIQRTQQEDSAVYLCASSLAAGGYEQYFGPGTRLTVT.

This clone was observed many times. V is TRBV27 and J is TRBJ1-1; 7 bases fit TRBD1. The CDR3 is 15 residues long. Germline CDR1 reads MNHEY; CDR2 reads SMNVEV (reference sequence). J gave up 5 bases and V 2 bases, and 8 bases lay outside the gene matches. In DNA form, the CDR3 reads TGTGCCAGCAGTTTAGCCGGGACAGACTGGACTGAAGCTTTCTTT. Protein product: CASSLAGTDWTEAFF.

Of note for this clone: The sample carries other DNA sequences with the same CDR3. This chain connects TRBV9 to TRBJ2-1; D is unresolved. The V end was cut by 3 bases, the J end by 6 bases, with 4 bases between. There are 11 residues in the CDR3. Germline CDR1 and CDR2: SGDLS and YYNGEE. The CDR3 is CASSAGNEQFF. Here the CDR3 DNA reads TGTGCCAGCAGCGCCGGCAATGAGCAGTTCTTC.

Comments on this clone: Since a much larger clone is just one base distant, this may be a read error. The chain recombines TRBV7-9 with TRBJ2-2; tentatively, D is TRBD1 (5 bases). V was trimmed by 5 bases and J by 3 bases, leaving 10 bases between them. The germline V gene encodes CDR1 SEHNR and CDR2 FQNEAQ (reference sequence). This CDR3 is built from 14 residues. The CDR3 coding sequence is TGTGCCAGCAGCCCTGGGGCGTACACCGGGGAGCTGTTTTTT. It yields the protein CASSPGAYTGELFF.

This clone was observed a single time. The gene calls are TRBV4-1 and TRBJ2-1; 8 positions match TRBD2. Germline values: CDR1 MGHRA, CDR2 YSYEKL. V gave up 4 bases and J gave up 9 bases; unmatched junction bases: 8. This CDR3 contains 14 residues. CDR3 sequence reads: CASSLPTSVGEQFF. DNA of the CDR3: TGCGCCAGCAGCCTACCGACTAGCGTGGGTGAGCAGTTCTTC.

The rearrangement joins TRBV6-6 to TRBJ1-3; a weak D match, TRBD1 (5 bases). CDR1 and CDR2 (germline): MNHNY, SVGAGI (reference sequence). V was pared by 2 bases and J by 4 bases, with 15 bases between. The CDR3 spans 16 residues. The CDR3 is CASSYPRTGLGNTIYF. CDR3 sequence (DNA): TGTGCCAGCAGTTACCCACGGACGGGACTGGGAAACACCATATATTTT.

This rearrangement joins TRBV18 to TRBJ2-7; D unresolved. Germline lookup yields CDR1 KGHSH and CDR2 LQKENI. There are 15 residues in the CDR3. Trimming removed 6 bases from V and 3 bases from J, with 18 bases in between. CDR3 in amino acids: CASSPQLNSVYEQYF. CDR3 in DNA: TGTGCCAGCTCCCCCCAATTGAATAGTGTCTACGAGCAGTACTTC.

The chain employs TRBV9 and TRBJ2-5; TRBD1 or TRBD2 may be the D gene (6 bases each). The CDR3 runs to 12 residues. The germline CDR1 and CDR2 sequences are SGDLS and YYNGEE. Trimming left V 4 bases short and J 5 bases short, with 9 bases between. CDR3 protein: CASSIGGETQYF. As DNA, the CDR3 is TGTGCCAGCAGCATAGGGGGGGAGACCCAGTACTTC.

With respect to this clone: Other nucleotide sequences in the sample specify the same CDR3. The rearrangement uses TRBV7-3 and TRBJ1-1, with unresolved D. CDR1 is SGHTA and CDR2 is FQGTGA in the germline V gene. This CDR3 has 13 residues. The V and J ends lost 3 bases and 2 bases respectively, with 7 bases between them. CDR3 bases: TGTGCCAGCAGCTTGGAACCAAACACTGAAGCTTTCTTT. Residues: CASSLEPNTEAFF.

CDR3 DNA sequence: TGTGCCAGCAGCTCCCCAACCCCACAGGGGGCTCGTATGGGAAACACCATATATTTT. Translated: CASSSPTPQGARMGNTIYF. The gene calls are TRBV7-3 and TRBJ1-3; TRBD1 agrees at 9 bases. The germline V gene encodes CDR1 SGHTA and CDR2 FQGTGA. V shed 4 bases, J shed 4 bases, and the junction held 17 bases outside the gene matches. There are 19 residues in the CDR3.

This chain connects TRBV30 to TRBJ2-5; 10 nucleotides agree with TRBD2. CDR3 length equals 15 residues. Germline V CDR1 and CDR2: GTSNPN, SVGIG (reference sequence). The V gene end was trimmed by 5 bases and the J gene end by 4 bases; junction bases not matched to a gene: 10. In nucleotides, the CDR3 is TGTGCCTGGGCTAGCGGGAGAGGGATTGGAGAGACCCAGTACTTC. Translated: CAWASGRGIGETQYF. The variable domain in full, completed from reference TRBV30 and TRBJ2-5, reads SQTIHQWPATLVQPVGSPLSLECTVEGTSNPNLYWYRQAAGRGLQLLFYSVGIGQISSEVPQNLSASRPQDRQFILSSKKLLLSDSGFYLCAWASGRGIGETQYFGPGTRLLVL.

The chain uses TRBV7-3 and TRBJ1-1, with 7 positions matching TRBD1. CDR1 is SGHTA and CDR2 is FQGTGA in the germline V gene. The CDR3 runs 13 residues. The ends lost 4 bases at V and 4 bases at J; junction bases unmatched: 3. The CDR3 is CASSSTGFTEAFF. CDR3 DNA: TGTGCCAGCAGCTCGACAGGGTTCACTGAAGCTTTCTTT. Supplemented by reference TRBV7-3 and TRBJ1-1, the full variable domain reads GAGVSQTPSNKVTEKGKYVELRCDPISGHTALYWYRQSLGQGPEFLIYFQGTGAADDSGLPNDRFFAVRPEGSVSTLKIQRTERGDSAVYLCASSSTGFTEAFFGQGTRLTVV.

This clone showed up just a few times. The chain carries TRBV28 and TRBJ1-4; D may be TRBD1 (5 bases). Germline V gives CDR1 MDHEN, CDR2 SYDVKM. Trimming removed 2 bases at V and 9 bases at J, with 13 bases between. The CDR3 loop spans 14 amino acids. The CDR3 sequence: CASSLGAGTQKLFF. CDR3 DNA: TGTGCCAGCAGTTTAGGGGCAGGGACCCAAAAACTGTTTTTT.

The V call is TRBV11-3, the J call TRBJ2-1; the D gene could be TRBD1 or TRBD2 (5 bases each). The CDR3 spans 14 residues. CDR1 SGHNT and CDR2 YENEEA come from the germline V gene. V was shortened by 8 bases and J by 10 bases, with 21 bases between the two germline ends. The CDR3 loop is CASSRREGQGEQFF. The CDR3 DNA follows: TGTGCCAGCTCGAGGCGAGAGGGGCAAGGGGAGCAGTTCTTC.

The chain carries TRBV15 and TRBJ2-6; no reliable D call. The CDR3 sequence is 15 residues long. Germline CDR1 LNHNV, CDR2 YYDKDF (reference sequence). V was trimmed by 1 base and J by 0 bases, leaving 4 bases between them. CDR3 nucleotides: TGTGCCACCAGCAGAGCCAGCTCTGGGGCCAACGTCCTGACTTTC. Protein sequence: CATSRASSGANVLTF. Together with reference TRBV15 and TRBJ2-6, the CDR3 gives the full variable domain: DAMVIQNPRYQVTQFGKPVTLSCSQTLNHNVMYWYQQKSSQAPKLLFHYYDKDFNNEADTPDNFQSRRPNTSFCFLDIRSPGLGDTAMYLCATSRASSGANVLTFGAGSRLTVL.

The genes are TRBV5-4 and TRBJ1-2, with unresolved D. The CDR3 runs 16 residues. V was shortened by 4 bases and J by 9 bases, with 25 bases between the two germline ends. From germline, CDR1 is SGHNT and CDR2 YYREEE (reference sequence). In nucleotides, the CDR3 is TGTGCCAGCAGCGCCCCAGACGGGCCCCCGCACAATAGCTACACCTTC. This gives the protein CASSAPDGPPHNSYTF.

The rearrangement joins TRBV18 to TRBJ2-7; possible D gene TRBD2, 6 bases. The germline CDR1 and CDR2 sequences are KGHSH and LQKENI. The CDR3 has 16 amino acids. The V end was cut by 5 bases, the J end by 2 bases, with 19 bases between. The DNA of the CDR3 is TGTGCCAGCTCATCCAGACTAGACGGCAAACCCTACGAGCAGTACTTC. Amino acid sequence: CASSSRLDGKPYEQYF.

The count of this clone is one. The chain employs TRBV29-1 and TRBJ2-1; 10 bases fit TRBD1. Germline trimming cut 3 bases from V and 4 bases from J; bases unmatched to any gene: 6. The CDR3 runs to 15 residues. CDR1 and CDR2 (germline): SQVTM, ANQGSEA. The CDR3 bases are TGCAGCGTTGAGAGTGGGACAGGGGTGTACAATGAGCAGTTCTTC. Encoded protein: CSVESGTGVYNEQFF.

V and J are TRBV2 and TRBJ1-4; a weak D match, TRBD1 (6 bases). CDR1 is SNHLY, CDR2 FYNNEI, per germline. V lost 7 bases and J lost 5, with 11 bases in between. The CDR3 covers 13 residues. DNA for the CDR3: TGTGCCAGCAAAAGGGGGTTGAATGAAAAACTGTTTTTT. Translated, it gives CASKRGLNEKLFF.